In its sample, the clone carrying this T cell receptor (beta chain) was seen a few times. The ends were cut back, 4 bases at V and 5 bases at J, with 14 bases in the middle. Germline V CDR1 and CDR2: GTSNPN, SVGIG (reference sequence). The CDR3 has 14 residues. The repertoire was sequenced with immunoSEQ multiplex PCR; TCRdb's copy has only in-frame clones and lacks some. The sample consists of roughly 510,000 clones, about 75% of them appearing once. This sample stems from a study of shared clonotypes between healthy human individuals. Sequenced sample: PBMCs. The gene calls are TRBV30 and TRBJ2-2; D could derive from TRBD1 or TRBD2 (5 bases each). The TCR sequence derives from a woman aged 40 to 50 in good health. Some clones in this sample may be carry-over from other donors' samples. The CDR3 reads CAWNKGRKTGELFF. CDR3 nucleotide sequence: TGTGCCTGGAATAAGGGGAGAAAGACCGGGGAGCTGTTTTTT.